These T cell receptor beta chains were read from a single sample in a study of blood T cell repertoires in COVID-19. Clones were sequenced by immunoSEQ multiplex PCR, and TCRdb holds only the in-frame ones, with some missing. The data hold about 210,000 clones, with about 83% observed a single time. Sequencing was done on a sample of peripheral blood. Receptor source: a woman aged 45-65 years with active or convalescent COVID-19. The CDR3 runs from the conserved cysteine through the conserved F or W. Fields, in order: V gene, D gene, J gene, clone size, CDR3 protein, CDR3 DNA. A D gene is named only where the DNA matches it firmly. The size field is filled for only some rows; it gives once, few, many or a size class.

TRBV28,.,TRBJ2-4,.,CASNEGVGNIQYF,TGTGCCAGCAACGAAGGGGTTGGGAACATTCAGTACTTC
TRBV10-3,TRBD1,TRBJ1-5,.,CAISAGQGMGYGNQPQHF,TGTGCCATCAGTGCGGGACAGGGGATGGGATACGGCAATCAGCCCCAGCATTTT
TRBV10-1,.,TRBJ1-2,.,CASSEDRRYGYTF,TGCGCCAGCAGTGAGGACAGGCGCTATGGCTACACCTTC
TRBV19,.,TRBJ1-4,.,CASRDPSGPAIEKLFF,TGTGCCAGTAGGGATCCCTCAGGTCCCGCTATCGAAAAACTGTTTTTT
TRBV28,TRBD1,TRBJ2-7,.,CASRPGQGAGEQYF,TGTGCCAGCAGACCAGGACAGGGGGCTGGCGAGCAGTACTTC
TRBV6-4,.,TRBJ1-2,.,CASSDSSRGWGYTF,TGTGCCAGCAGTGACTCGTCTCGGGGTTGGGGCTACACCTTC
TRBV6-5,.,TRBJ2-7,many,CASSWRRAKDYEQYF,TGTGCCAGCAGCTGGAGACGTGCGAAAGACTACGAGCAGTACTTC
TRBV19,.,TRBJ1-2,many,CASSMGGTNYGYTF,TGTGCCAGTAGTATGGGAGGGACGAACTATGGCTACACCTTC
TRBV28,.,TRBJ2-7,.,CASSLAAKSSYEQYF,TGTGCCAGCAGTTTAGCGGCGAAGAGCTCCTACGAGCAGTACTTC
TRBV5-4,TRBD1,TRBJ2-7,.,CASSLGQGGEQYF,TGTGCCAGCAGCTTAGGACAGGGGGGCGAGCAGTACTTC
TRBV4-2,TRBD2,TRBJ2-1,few,CASSQDPRGGAGNEQFF,TGTGCCAGCAGCCAAGATCCTCGCGGGGGGGCAGGGAATGAGCAGTTCTTC
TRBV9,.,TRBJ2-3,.,CASPQRGSYNADTQYF,TGTGCCAGCCCCCAAAGGGGCAGCTATAATGCCGATACGCAGTATTTT
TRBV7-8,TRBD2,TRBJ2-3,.,CASSLSGGITDTQYF,TGTGCCAGCAGCCTAAGCGGGGGGATCACAGATACGCAGTATTTT
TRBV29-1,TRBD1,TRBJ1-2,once,CSVPGTGNYGYTF,TGCAGCGTCCCCGGGACAGGAAACTATGGCTACACCTTC
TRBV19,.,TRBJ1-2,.,CASIRGANPTSGYTF,TGTGCCAGTATCCGGGGAGCGAATCCAACAAGTGGCTACACCTTC
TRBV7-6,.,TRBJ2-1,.,CASSLTVYYNEQFF,TGTGCCAGCAGCCTAACAGTTTACTACAATGAGCAGTTCTTC
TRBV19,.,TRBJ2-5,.,CASSIEEGWETQYF,TGTGCCAGTAGTATAGAGGAGGGATGGGAGACCCAGTACTTC
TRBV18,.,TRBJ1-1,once,CASKSSGRNTEAFF,TGTGCCAGCAAAAGTTCGGGGAGGAACACTGAAGCTTTCTTT
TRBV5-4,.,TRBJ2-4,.,CASSHGSLRAKNIQYF,TGTGCCAGCAGCCACGGGTCCCTAAGGGCCAAAAACATTCAGTACTTC
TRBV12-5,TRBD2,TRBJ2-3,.,CASGPVRSLLTSGSRTDTQYF,TGTGCTAGTGGTCCCGTCCGCTCTCTTCTTACTAGCGGGAGTCGCACAGATACGCAGTATTTT
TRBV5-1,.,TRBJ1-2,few,CASSHGGRANYGYTF,TGCGCCAGCAGCCACGGGGGTCGGGCTAACTATGGCTACACCTTC
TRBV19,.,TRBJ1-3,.,CASGGTVGNTIYF,TGTGCCAGTGGAGGGACTGTCGGAAACACCATATATTTT
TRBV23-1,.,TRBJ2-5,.,CASSQSPLGQQSQETQYF,TGCGCCAGCAGTCAATCCCCCCTCGGACAGCAATCCCAAGAGACCCAGTACTTC
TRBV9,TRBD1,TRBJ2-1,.,CASSPRDRAHNEQFF,TGTGCCAGCAGCCCCCGGGACAGGGCCCACAATGAGCAGTTCTTC
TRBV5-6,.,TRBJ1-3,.,CATKPGYTGNTIYF,TGTGCCACAAAACCAGGGTATACTGGAAACACCATATATTTT
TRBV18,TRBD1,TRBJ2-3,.,CASSQRTGSTDTQYF,TGTGCCAGCTCACAGAGGACAGGGAGCACAGATACGCAGTATTTT
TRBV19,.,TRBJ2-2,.,CASRKQGRGNTGELFF,TGTGCCAGTAGGAAACAGGGCAGGGGAAACACCGGGGAGCTGTTTTTT
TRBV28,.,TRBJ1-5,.,CASSSPGDAQPQHF,TGTGCCAGCAGTTCTCCAGGGGATGCTCAGCCCCAGCATTTT
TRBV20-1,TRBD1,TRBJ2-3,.,CSASRRTGSTDTQYF,TGCAGTGCTAGTCGCAGGACAGGGAGCACAGATACGCAGTATTTT
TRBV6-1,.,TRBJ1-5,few,CASSDPHQPQHF,TGTGCCAGCAGTGACCCTCATCAGCCCCAGCATTTT
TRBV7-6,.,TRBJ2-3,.,CASSLGTGRGTDTQYF,TGTGCCAGCAGCTTAGGAACAGGGAGGGGCACAGATACGCAGTATTTT
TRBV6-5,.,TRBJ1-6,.,CASSPDRRGWSPLHF,TGTGCCAGCAGTCCGGACCGGCGGGGATGGTCACCCCTCCACTTT
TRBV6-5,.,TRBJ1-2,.,CASSPGGLPYGYTF,TGTGCCAGCAGTCCCGGGGGTCTACCCTATGGCTACACCTTC
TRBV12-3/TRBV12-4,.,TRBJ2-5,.,CASSFGSKTQYF,TGTGCCAGCAGTTTCGGGTCGAAGACCCAGTACTTC
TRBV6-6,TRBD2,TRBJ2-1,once,CASSSSGVEFF,TGTGCCAGCAGTTCCAGCGGGGTGGAGTTCTTC
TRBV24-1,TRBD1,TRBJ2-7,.,CATRGQGASGEQYF,TGTGCCACCAGGGGACAGGGGGCGAGTGGCGAGCAGTACTTC
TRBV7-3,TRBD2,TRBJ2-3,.,CASSLGGTLTDTQYF,TGTGCCAGCAGCCTGGGGGGGACCTTAACAGATACGCAGTATTTT
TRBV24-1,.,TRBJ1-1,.,CATSWGDTEAFF,TGTGCCACCAGCTGGGGGGACACTGAAGCTTTCTTT
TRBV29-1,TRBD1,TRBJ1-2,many,CSVEQGARGYTF,TGCAGCGTTGAGCAGGGGGCGCGAGGCTACACCTTC
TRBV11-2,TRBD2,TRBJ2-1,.,CASSLVGLAVYNEQFF,TGTGCCAGCAGCTTAGTCGGGCTAGCGGTATACAATGAGCAGTTCTTC
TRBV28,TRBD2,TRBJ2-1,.,CAGGGAGNEQFF,TGTGCCGGCGGGGGGGCTGGGAATGAGCAGTTCTTC
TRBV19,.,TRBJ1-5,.,CASARWQDNQPQHF,TGTGCCAGCGCACGGTGGCAGGACAATCAGCCCCAGCATTTT
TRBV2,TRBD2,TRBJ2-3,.,CASSDSGGQADTQYF,TGTGCCAGCAGTGACAGCGGGGGTCAAGCAGATACGCAGTATTTT
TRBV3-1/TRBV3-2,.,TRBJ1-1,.,CASSHNPGNSLKNTEAFF,TGTGCCAGCAGCCATAACCCAGGGAACTCTCTCAAGAACACTGAAGCTTTCTTT
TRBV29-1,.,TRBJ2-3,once,CSVAAEDTQYF,TGCAGCGTTGCCGCGGAAGATACGCAGTATTTT
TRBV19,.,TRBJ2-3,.,CASSPDERGTDTQYF,TGTGCCAGTAGCCCAGACGAGCGGGGCACAGATACGCAGTATTTT
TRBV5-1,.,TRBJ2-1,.,CASSSTLGTGSEQFF,TGCGCCAGCAGCTCAACCCTAGGAACGGGAAGTGAGCAGTTCTTC
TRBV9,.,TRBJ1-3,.,CASSSRGSGNTIYF,TGTGCCAGCAGCTCCCGGGGCTCTGGAAACACCATATATTTT
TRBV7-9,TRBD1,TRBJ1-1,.,CASSLGQGGMNTEAFF,TGTGCCAGCAGCTTAGGACAGGGGGGCATGAACACTGAAGCTTTCTTT
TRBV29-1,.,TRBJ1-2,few,CSVGTPGGYGYTF,TGCAGCGTTGGGACCCCCGGGGGCTATGGCTACACCTTC
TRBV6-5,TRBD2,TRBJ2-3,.,CASSYQASGGLDTQYF,TGTGCCAGCAGTTATCAGGCTAGCGGGGGGCTGGATACGCAGTATTTT
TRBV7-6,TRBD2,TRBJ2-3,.,CASSQNLAGAPTDTQYF,TGTGCCAGCAGCCAAAACCTAGCGGGGGCCCCCACAGATACGCAGTATTTT